This entry concerns a single TCR beta chain. This clonotype was picked up a small number of times. The antigen it binds to is not known. No much larger clonotype is one base removed from it; base qualities were not supplied. The data were obtained in a study of T-cell reconstitution after alpha-beta-depleted transplantation in children (dated by TCRdb to 2015 to 2016). Describing the broader study: T-cell immune reconstitution after TCRalphabeta/CD19-depleted allogeneic hematopoietic cell transplantation in children was quantitatively tracked in the study by means of TCR repertoire profiling.

Broader findings and caveats from the paper: Apparently early alphabetaT-cell count recovery about two months after transplant reportedly relied on only several hundred rapidly expanded clones derived from non-depleted graft cells. In some patients, the high TCRbeta diversity seen at day 60 was put down to recipient T cells and intrathymic progenitors that had survived conditioning. Over subsequent months, a decline in hyperexpanded clone frequencies was noted, and after one year, T-cell counts and TCRbeta diversity were mostly ascribed to newly produced T cells.

The treatment or condition label, read with the paper, signifies: allogeneic hematopoietic cell transplantation with graft depleted of TCRalphabeta T cells and CD19 B cells. Transplant recipients were children who received TCRalphabeta/CD19-depleted allogeneic hematopoietic cell grafts. V and J are truncated by 4 bases and 8 bases respectively, leaving an intervening sequence of 15 bases. The CDR3 sequence holds 14 residues, the cysteine and phenylalanine included. Here the CDR3 DNA is all that survives: 42 bases in frame from base 1. The library relied on PCR. Sequencer: Illumina HiSeq 2500. TCR library preparation used molecular barcoding, with unique molecular identifiers applied to normalize quantification of the TCRbeta repertoire. The public sequencing data were trimmed at Q25 with fastp and processed into clonotypes with MiXCR by TCRdb, which kept only in-frame beta chains. For every CDR3 protein sequence, its rows merge into one entry that carries the most common genes and DNA. Within this sample are around 500,000 distinct CDR3 sequences, with roughly 23% of them counted one time only. The ten biggest clones cover 13% to 15% of the sample.

This TCR was sampled from a boy in the first two years of life who had a stem cell transplant for acute myeloid leukemia, so the T cells may come from the graft donor. The chain is assembled from TRBV12-3 or TRBV12-4 and TRBJ2-1, with the D segment identity uncertain. Sample: PBMCs, mostly from graft donor cells, taken 360 days after TCRalphabeta/CD19-depleted stem cell transplant. This receptor has the CDR3 CASSSIMGWHEQFF. The DNA is as follows: TGTGCCAGCAGTTCAATTATGGGTTGGCATGAGCAGTTCTTC.